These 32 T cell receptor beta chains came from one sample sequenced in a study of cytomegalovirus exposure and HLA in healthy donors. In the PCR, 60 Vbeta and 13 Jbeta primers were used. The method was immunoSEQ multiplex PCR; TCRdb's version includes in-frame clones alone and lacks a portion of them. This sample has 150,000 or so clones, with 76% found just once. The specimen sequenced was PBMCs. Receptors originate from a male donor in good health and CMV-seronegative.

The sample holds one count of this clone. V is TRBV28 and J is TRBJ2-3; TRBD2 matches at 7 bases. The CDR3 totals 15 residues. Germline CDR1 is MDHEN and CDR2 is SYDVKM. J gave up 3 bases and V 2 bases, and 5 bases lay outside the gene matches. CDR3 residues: CASSLGSSGTDTQYF. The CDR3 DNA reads TGTGCCAGCAGTTTAGGCTCTAGCGGTACAGATACGCAGTATTTT.

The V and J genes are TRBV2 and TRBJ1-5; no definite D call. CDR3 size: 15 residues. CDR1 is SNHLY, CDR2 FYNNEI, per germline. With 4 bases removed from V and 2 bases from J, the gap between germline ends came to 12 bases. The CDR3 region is CASSGRIQGNQPQHF. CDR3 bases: TGTGCCAGCAGTGGGAGGATCCAGGGCAATCAGCCCCAGCATTTT.

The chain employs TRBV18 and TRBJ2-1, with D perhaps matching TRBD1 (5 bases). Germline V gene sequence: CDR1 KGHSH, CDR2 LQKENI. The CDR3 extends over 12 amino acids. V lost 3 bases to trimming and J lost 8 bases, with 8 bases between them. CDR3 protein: CASSPTQDEQFF. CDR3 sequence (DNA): TGTGCCAGCTCACCGACACAGGATGAGCAGTTCTTC.

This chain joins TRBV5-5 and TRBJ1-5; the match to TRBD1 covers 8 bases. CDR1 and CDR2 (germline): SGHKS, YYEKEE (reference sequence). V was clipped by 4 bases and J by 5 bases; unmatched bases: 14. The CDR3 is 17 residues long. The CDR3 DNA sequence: TGTGCCAGCAGCCCCCGGGGGGCAGGGGGCATCGATCAGCCCCAGCATTTT. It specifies CASSPRGAGGIDQPQHF.

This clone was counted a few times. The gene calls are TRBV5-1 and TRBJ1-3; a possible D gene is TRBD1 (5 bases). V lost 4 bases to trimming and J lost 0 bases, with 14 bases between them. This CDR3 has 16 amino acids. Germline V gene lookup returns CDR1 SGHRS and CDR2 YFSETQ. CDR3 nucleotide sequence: TGCGCCAGCAGCGGGGGAGGGCAGATCTCTGGAAACACCATATATTTT. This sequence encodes CASSGGGQISGNTIYF.

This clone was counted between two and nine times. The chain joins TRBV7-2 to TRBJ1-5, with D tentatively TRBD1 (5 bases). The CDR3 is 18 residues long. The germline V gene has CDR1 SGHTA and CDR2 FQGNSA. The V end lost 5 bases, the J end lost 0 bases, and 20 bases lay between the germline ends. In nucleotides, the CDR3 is TGTGCCAGCAGCCCTAATCTATTCCGGGGGAATAGCAATCAGCCCCAGCATTTT. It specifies CASSPNLFRGNSNQPQHF.

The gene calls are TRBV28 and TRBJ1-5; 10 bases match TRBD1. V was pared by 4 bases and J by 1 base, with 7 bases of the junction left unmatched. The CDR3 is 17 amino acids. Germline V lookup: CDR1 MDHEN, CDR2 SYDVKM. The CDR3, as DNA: TGTGCCAGCAGTTCCCCCCGGGACAGGGGAAGCAATCAGCCCCAGCATTTT. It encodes CASSSPRDRGSNQPQHF.

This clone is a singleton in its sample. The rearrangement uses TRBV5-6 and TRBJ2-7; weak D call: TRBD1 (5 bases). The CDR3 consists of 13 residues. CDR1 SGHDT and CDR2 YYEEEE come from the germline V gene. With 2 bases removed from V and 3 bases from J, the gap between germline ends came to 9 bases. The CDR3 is CASSFRVSYEQYF. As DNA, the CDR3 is TGTGCCAGCAGCTTCAGGGTAAGCTACGAGCAGTACTTC.

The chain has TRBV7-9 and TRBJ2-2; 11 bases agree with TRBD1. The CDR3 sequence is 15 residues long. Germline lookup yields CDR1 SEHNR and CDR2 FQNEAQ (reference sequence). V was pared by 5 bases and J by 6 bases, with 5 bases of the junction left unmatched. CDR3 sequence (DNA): TGTGCCAGCAGCCCACGGGGACAGGGGGCCGGGGAGCTGTTTTTT. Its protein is CASSPRGQGAGELFF.

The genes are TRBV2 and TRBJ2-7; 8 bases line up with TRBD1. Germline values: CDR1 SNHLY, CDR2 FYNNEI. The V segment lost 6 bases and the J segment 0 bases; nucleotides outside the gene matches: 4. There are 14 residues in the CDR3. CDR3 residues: CASRAGGSSYEQYF. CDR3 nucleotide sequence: TGTGCCAGCAGGGCAGGGGGCAGCTCCTACGAGCAGTACTTC. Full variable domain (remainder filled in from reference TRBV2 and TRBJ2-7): EPEVTQTPSHQVTQMGQEVILRCVPISNHLYFYWYRQILGQKVEFLVSFYNNEISEKSEIFDDQFSVERPDGSNFTLKIRSTKLEDSAMYFCASRAGGSSYEQYFGPGTRLTVT.

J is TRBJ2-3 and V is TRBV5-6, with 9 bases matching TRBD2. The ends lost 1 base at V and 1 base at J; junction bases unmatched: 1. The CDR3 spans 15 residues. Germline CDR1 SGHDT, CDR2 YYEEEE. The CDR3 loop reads CASSLRTSGTDTQYF. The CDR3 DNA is TGTGCCAGCAGCTTGAGGACTAGCGGCACAGATACGCAGTATTTT.

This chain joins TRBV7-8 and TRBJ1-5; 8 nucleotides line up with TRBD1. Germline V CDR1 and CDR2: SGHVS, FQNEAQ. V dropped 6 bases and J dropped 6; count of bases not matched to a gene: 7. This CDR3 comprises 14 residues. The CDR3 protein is CASSLDRARQPQHF. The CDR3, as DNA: TGTGCCAGCAGTCTGGACAGGGCTCGTCAGCCCCAGCATTTT.

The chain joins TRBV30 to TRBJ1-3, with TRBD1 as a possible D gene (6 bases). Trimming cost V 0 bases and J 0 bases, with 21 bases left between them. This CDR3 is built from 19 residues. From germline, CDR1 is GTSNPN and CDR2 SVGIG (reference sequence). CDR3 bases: TGTGCCTGGAGTGTGGGCGGGAGGGGGGGAGCATCCTCTGGAAACACCATATATTTT. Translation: CAWSVGGRGGASSGNTIYF. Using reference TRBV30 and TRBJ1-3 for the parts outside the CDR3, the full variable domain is SQTIHQWPATLVQPVGSPLSLECTVEGTSNPNLYWYRQAAGRGLQLLFYSVGIGQISSEVPQNLSASRPQDRQFILSSKKLLLSDSGFYLCAWSVGGRGGASSGNTIYFGEGSWLTVV.

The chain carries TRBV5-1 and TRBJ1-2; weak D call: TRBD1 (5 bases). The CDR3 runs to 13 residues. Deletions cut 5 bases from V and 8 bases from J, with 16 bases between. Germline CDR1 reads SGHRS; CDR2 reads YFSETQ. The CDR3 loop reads CASSPGFGEGYTF. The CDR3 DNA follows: TGCGCCAGCAGTCCAGGGTTCGGAGAGGGCTACACCTTC.

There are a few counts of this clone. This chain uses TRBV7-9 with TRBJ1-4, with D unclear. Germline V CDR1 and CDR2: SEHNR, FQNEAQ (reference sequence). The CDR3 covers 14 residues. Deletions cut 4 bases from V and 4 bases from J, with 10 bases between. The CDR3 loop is CASSWRTDNEKLFF. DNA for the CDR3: TGTGCCAGCAGCTGGAGGACGGATAATGAAAAACTGTTTTTT.

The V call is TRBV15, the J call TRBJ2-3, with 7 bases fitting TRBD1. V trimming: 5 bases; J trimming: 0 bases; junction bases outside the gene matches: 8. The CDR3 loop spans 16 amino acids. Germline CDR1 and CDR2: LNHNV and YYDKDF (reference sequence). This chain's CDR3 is CATSPRQGPSTDTQYF. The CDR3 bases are TGTGCCACCAGCCCTCGACAGGGCCCTAGCACAGATACGCAGTATTTT.

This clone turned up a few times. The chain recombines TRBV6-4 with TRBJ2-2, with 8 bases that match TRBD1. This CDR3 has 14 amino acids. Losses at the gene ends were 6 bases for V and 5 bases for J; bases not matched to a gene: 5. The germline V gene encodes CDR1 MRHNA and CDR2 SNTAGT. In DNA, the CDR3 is TGTGCCAGCAGCCAGGGGGCGAGTACCGGGGAGCTGTTTTTT. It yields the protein CASSQGASTGELFF.

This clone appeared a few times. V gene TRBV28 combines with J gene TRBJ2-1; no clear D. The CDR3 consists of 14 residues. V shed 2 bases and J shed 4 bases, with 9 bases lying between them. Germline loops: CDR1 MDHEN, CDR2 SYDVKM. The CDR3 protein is CASSLIGVYNEQFF. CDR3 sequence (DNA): TGTGCCAGCAGTTTAATTGGAGTTTACAATGAGCAGTTCTTC.

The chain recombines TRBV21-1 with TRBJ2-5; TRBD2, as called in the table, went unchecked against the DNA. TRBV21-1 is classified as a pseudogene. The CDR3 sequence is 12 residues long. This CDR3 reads CARRADQGTQYF. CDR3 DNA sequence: TGTGCCAGGAGGGCAGACCAAGGGACCCAGTACTTC.

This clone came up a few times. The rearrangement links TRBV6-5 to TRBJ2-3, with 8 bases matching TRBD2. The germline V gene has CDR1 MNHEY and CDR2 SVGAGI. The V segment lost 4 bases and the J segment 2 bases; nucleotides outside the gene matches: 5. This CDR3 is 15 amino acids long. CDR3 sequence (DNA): TGTGCCAGCAGTTTGGTCGGGAGGGTCACAGATACGCAGTATTTT. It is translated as CASSLVGRVTDTQYF.

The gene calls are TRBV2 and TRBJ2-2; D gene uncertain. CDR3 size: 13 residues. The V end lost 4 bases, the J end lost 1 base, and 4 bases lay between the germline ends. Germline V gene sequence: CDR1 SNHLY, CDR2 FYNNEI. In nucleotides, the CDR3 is TGTGCCAGCAGTGTCCTGAACACCGGGGAGCTGTTTTTT. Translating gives CASSVLNTGELFF.

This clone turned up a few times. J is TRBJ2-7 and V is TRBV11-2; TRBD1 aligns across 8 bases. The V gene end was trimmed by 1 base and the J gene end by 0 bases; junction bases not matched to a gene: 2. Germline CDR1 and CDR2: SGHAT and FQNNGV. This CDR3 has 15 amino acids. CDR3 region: CASSLAGQGSYEQYF. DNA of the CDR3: TGTGCCAGCAGCTTAGCCGGACAGGGCTCCTACGAGCAGTACTTC.

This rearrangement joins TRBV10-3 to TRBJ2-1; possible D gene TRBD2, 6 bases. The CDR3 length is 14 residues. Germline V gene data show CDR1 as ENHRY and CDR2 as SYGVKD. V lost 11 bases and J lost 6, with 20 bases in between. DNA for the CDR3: TGTGCCCAAGGGCGGGACCCCTTGGGCAATGAGCAGTTCTTC. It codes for CAQGRDPLGNEQFF.

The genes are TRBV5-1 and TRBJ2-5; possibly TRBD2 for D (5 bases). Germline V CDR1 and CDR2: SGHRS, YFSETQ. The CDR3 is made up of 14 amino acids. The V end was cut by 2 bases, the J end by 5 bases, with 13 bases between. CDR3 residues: CASSLDSTGETQYF. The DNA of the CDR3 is TGCGCCAGCAGCTTAGATTCGACGGGGGAGACCCAGTACTTC.

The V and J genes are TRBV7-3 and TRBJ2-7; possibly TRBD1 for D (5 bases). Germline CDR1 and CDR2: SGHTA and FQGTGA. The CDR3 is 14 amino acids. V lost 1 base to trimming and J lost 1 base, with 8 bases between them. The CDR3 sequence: CASSLMAGSYEQYF. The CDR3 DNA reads TGTGCCAGCAGCTTAATGGCAGGGTCCTACGAGCAGTACTTC.

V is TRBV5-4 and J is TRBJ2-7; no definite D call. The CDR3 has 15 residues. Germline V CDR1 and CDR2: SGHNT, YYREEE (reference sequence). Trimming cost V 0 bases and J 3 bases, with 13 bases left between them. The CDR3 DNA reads TGTGCCAGCAGCTTGGACCAACAGCCCTACTACGAGCAGTACTTC. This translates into CASSLDQQPYYEQYF.

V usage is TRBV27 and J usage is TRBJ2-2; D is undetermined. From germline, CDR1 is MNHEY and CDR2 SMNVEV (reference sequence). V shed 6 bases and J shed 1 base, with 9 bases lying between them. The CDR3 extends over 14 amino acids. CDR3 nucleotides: TGTGCCAGCAGGATACGACAGAACACCGGGGAGCTGTTTTTT. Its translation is CASRIRQNTGELFF.

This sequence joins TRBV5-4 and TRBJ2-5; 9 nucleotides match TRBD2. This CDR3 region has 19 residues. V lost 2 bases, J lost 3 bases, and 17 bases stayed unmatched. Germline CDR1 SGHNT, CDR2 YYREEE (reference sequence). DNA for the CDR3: TGTGCCAGCAGCTTTCATCCCCCTATCGGGGCGGGGGGGAAAGAGACCCAGTACTTC. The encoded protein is CASSFHPPIGAGGKETQYF.

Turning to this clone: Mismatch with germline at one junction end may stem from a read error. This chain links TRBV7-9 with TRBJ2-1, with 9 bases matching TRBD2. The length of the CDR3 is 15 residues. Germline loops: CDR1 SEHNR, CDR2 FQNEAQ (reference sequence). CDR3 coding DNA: TGTTCCAGCAGCTTAGTTGGGCGGGGGGGCGATGAGCAGTTCTTC. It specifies CSSSLVGRGGDEQFF.

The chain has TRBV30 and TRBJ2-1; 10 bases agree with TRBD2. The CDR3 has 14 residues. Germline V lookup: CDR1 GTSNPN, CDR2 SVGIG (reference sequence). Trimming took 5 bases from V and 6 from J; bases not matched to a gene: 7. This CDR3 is CAWGSSGRFNEQFF. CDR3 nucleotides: TGTGCCTGGGGGTCTAGCGGGAGATTCAATGAGCAGTTCTTC.

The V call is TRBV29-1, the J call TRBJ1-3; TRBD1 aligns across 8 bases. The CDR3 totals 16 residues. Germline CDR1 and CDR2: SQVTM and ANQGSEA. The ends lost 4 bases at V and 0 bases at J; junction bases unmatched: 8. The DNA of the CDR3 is TGCAGCGTTGCCCTAGGACAGGGAGGCTCTGGAAACACCATATATTTT. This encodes CSVALGQGGSGNTIYF.

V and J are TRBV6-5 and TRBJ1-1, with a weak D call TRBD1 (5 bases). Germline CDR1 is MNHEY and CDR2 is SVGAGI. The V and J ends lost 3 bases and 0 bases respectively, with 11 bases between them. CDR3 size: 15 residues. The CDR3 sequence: CASSYKGLLNTEAFF. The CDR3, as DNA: TGTGCCAGCAGTTATAAGGGACTTCTGAACACTGAAGCTTTCTTT.